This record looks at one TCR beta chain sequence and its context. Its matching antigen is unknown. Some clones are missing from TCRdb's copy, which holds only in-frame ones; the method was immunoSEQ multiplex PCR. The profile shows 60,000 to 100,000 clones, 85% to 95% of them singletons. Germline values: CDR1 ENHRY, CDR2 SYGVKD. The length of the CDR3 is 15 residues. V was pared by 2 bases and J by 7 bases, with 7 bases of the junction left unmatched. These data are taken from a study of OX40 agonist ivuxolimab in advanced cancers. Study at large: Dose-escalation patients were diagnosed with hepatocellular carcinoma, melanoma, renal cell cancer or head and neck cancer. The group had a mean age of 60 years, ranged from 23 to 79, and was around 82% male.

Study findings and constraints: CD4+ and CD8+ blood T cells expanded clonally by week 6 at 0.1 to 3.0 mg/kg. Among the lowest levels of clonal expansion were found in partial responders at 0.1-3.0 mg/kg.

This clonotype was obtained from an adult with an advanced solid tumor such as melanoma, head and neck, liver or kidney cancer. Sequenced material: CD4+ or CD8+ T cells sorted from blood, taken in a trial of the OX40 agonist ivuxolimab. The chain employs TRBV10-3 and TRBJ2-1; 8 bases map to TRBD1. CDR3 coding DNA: TGTGCCATCAGTGAGGTTTGGACAGGGTTAAATGAGCAGTTCTTC. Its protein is CAISEVWTGLNEQFF.